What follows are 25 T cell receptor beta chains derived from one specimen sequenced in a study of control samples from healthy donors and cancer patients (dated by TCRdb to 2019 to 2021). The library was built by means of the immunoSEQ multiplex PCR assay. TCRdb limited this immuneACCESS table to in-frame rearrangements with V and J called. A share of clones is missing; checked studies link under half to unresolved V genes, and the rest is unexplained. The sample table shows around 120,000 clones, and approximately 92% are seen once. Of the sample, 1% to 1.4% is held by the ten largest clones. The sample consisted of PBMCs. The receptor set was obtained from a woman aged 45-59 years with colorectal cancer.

CDR3: CASSKGQGQDTQYF. CDR3 nucleotides: TGCGCCAGCAGTAAAGGACAAGGTCAAGATACGCAGTATTTT. J is TRBJ2-3 and V is TRBV5-1; D possibly corresponds to TRBD1 (5 bases). CDR1 SGHRS and CDR2 YFSETQ come from the germline V gene. The ends were cut back, 5 bases at V and 5 bases at J, with 15 bases in the middle. The length of the CDR3 is 14 residues. The full variable domain, completed using reference TRBV5-1 and TRBJ2-3, is KAGVTQTPRYLIKTRGQQVTLSCSPISGHRSVSWYQQTPGQGLQFLFEYFSETQRNKGNFPGRFSGRQFSNSRSEMNVSTLELGDSALYLCASSKGQGQDTQYFGPGTRLTVL.

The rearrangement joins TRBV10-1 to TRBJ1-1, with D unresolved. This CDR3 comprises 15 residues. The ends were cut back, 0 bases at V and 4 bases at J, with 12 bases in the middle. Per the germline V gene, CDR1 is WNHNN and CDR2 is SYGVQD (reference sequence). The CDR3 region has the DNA TGCGCCAGCAGTGAGTCAACTCTGGGCTCCACTGAAGCTTTCTTT. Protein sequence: CASSESTLGSTEAFF.

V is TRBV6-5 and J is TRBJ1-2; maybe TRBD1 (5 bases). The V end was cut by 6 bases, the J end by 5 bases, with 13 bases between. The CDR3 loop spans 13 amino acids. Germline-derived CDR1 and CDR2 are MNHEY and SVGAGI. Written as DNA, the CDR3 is TGTGCCAGCAGACGCTCGCAGGGATATGGCTACACCTTC. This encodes CASRRSQGYGYTF.

This CDR3 is CAWSGVSGYTF. CDR3 in DNA: TGTGCCTGGAGTGGAGTGAGTGGCTACACCTTC. V and J are TRBV30 and TRBJ1-2, with D uncertain. The ends were cut back, 1 base at V and 7 bases at J, with 7 bases in the middle. The CDR3 contains 11 residues. CDR1 and CDR2 (germline): GTSNPN, SVGIG (reference sequence).

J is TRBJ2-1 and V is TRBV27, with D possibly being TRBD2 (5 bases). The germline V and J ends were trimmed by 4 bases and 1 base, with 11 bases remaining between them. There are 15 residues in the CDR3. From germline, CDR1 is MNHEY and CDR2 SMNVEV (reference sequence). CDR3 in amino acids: CASSSPRESYNEQFF. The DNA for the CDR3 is TGTGCCAGCAGTTCGCCTAGGGAGTCCTACAATGAGCAGTTCTTC.

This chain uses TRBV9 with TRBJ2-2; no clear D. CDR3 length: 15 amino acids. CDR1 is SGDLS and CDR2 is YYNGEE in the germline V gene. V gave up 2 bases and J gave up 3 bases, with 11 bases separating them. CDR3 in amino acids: CASSVSTSYTGELFF. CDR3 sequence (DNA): TGTGCCAGCAGCGTGAGCACCTCATACACCGGGGAGCTGTTTTTT.

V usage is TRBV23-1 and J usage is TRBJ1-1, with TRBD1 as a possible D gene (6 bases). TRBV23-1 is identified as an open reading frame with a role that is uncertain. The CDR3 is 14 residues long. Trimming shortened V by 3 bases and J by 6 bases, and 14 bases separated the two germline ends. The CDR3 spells CASSHKEGGAEAFF. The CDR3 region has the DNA TGCGCCAGCAGTCATAAAGAGGGGGGGGCTGAAGCTTTCTTT.

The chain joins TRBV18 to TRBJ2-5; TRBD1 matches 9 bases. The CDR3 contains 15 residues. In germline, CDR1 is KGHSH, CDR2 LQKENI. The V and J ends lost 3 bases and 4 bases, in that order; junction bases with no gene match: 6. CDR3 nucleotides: TGTGCCAGCTCACCGGGACAGGGCTTGGTAGAGACCCAGTACTTC. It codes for CASSPGQGLVETQYF.

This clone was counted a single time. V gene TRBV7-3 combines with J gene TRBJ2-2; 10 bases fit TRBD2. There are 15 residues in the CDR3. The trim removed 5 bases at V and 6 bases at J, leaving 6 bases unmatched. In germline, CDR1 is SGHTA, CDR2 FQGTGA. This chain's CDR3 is CASSTTSGAAGELFF. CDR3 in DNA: TGTGCCAGCAGCACCACTAGCGGGGCGGCCGGGGAGCTGTTTTTT.

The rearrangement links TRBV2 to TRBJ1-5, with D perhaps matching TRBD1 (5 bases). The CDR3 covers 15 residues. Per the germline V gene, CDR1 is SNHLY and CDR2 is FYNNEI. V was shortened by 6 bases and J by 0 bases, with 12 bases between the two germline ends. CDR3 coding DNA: TGTGCCAGCAGCGGGACGGCGTATAGCAATCAGCCCCAGCATTTT. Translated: CASSGTAYSNQPQHF.

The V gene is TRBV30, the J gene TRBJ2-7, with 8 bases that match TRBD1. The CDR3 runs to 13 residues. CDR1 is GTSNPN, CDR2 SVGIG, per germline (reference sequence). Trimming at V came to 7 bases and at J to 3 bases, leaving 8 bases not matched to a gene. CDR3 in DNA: TGTGCCTCCCGGACAGGGTCGGGCTACGAGCAGTACTTC. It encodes CASRTGSGYEQYF.

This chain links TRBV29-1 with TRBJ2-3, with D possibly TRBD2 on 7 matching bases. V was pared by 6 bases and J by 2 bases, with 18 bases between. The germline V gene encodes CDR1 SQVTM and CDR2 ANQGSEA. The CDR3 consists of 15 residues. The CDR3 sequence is CSVWGGETNTDTQYF. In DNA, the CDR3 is TGCAGCGTGTGGGGGGGCGAGACTAACACAGATACGCAGTATTTT.

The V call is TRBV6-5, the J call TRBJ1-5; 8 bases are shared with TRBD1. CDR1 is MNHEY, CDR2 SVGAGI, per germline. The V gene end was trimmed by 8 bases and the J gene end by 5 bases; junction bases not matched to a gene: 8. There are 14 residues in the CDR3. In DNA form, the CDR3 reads TGTGCCAGCCAACAAAACAGGGGGGATCAGCCCCAGCATTTT. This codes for CASQQNRGDQPQHF.

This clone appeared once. CDR3 sequence (DNA): TGCAGCGGAGCGGGAGGGGTGGCAGATACGCAGTATTTT. Its protein is CSGAGGVADTQYF. The J gene is TRBJ2-3, the V gene TRBV29-1, with 10 bases fitting TRBD2. Germline V gene sequence: CDR1 SQVTM, CDR2 ANQGSEA. This CDR3 is built from 13 residues. The trim removed 7 bases at V and 4 bases at J, leaving 5 bases unmatched.

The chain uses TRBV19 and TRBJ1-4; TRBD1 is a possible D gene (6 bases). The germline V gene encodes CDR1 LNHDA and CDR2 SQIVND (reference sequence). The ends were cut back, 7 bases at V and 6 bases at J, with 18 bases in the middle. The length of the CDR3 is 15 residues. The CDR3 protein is CASTHTGGPDEKLFF. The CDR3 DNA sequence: TGTGCCAGTACCCACACGGGGGGGCCGGATGAAAAACTGTTTTTT.

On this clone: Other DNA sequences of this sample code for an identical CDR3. The CDR3 sequence is CASSVAGRTDTQYF. CDR3 nucleotides: TGTGCCAGCAGCGTAGCTGGGAGGACAGATACGCAGTATTTT. The chain joins TRBV9 to TRBJ2-3, with D possibly being TRBD2 (6 bases). Per germline, CDR1 SGDLS and CDR2 YYNGEE. The V end was cut by 0 bases, the J end by 3 bases, with 8 bases between. The CDR3 sequence is 14 residues long.

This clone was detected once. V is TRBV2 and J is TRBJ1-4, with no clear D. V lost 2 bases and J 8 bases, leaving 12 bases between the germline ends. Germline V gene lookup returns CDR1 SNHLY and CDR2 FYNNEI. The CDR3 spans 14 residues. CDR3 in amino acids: CASSEWITGEKLFF. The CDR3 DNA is TGTGCCAGCAGTGAATGGATTACGGGGGAAAAACTGTTTTTT.

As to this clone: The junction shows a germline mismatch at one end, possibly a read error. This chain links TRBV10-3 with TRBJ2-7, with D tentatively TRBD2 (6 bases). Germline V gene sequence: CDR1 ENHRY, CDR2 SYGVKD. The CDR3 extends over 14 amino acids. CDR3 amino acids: CAIRESGGVSEQYF. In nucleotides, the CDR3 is TGTGCCATCAGGGAGTCCGGGGGAGTGAGTGAGCAGTACTTC.

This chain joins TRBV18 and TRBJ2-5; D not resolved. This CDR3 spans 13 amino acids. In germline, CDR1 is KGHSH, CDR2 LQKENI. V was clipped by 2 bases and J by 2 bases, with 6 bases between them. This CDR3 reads CASSPARQETQYF. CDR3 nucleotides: TGTGCCAGCTCACCAGCGAGACAAGAGACCCAGTACTTC.

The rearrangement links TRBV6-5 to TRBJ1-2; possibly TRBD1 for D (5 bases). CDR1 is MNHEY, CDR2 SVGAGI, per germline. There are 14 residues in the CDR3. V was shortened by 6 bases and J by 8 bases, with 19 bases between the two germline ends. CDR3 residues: CASRPPGLVLGYTF. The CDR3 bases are TGTGCCAGCAGACCACCGGGACTCGTGCTGGGCTACACCTTC.

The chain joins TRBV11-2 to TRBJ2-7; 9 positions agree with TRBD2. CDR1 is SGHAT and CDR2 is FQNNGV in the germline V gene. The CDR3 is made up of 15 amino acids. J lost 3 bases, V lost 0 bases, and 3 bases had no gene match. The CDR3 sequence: CASSLETSGIYEQYF. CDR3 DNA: TGTGCCAGCAGCTTAGAGACTAGCGGTATCTACGAGCAGTACTTC. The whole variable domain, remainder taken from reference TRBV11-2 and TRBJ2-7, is EAGVAQSPRYKIIEKRQSVAFWCNPISGHATLYWYQQILGQGPKLLIQFQNNGVVDDSQLPKDRFSAERLKGVDSTLKIQPAKLEDSAVYLCASSLETSGIYEQYFGPGTRLTVT.

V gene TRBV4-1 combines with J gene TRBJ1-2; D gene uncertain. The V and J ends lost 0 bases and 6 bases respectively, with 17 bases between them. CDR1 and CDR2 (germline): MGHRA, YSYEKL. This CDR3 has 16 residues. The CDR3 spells CASSQDFTAPRDGYTF. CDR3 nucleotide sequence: TGCGCCAGCAGCCAAGATTTTACGGCCCCGAGGGATGGCTACACCTTC.

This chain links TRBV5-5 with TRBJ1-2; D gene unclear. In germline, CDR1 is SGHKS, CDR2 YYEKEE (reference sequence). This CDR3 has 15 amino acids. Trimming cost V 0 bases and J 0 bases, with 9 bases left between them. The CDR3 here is CASSLEPGANYGYTF. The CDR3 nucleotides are TGTGCCAGCAGCTTGGAACCAGGAGCTAACTATGGCTACACCTTC.

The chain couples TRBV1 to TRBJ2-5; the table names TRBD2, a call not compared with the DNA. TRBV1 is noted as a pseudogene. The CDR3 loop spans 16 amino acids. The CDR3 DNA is TGCACCAGCACCTCACTGGAGCGGGGGGCTCAAGAGACCCAGTACTTC. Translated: CTSTSLERGAQETQYF.

The CDR3 coding sequence is TGTGCCAGCAGCATATGGACAGGGGGAGGACAGCCCCAGCATTTT. Protein: CASSIWTGGGQPQHF. The chain carries TRBV5-8 and TRBJ1-5; 10 nucleotides match TRBD1. Germline CDR1 and CDR2: SGHTS and YDEGEE. This CDR3 region has 15 residues. Losses at the gene ends were 4 bases for V and 7 bases for J; bases not matched to a gene: 8.